This TCR beta chain was sequenced in a study of blood T cell repertoires in COVID-19. Study-wide background: Sites across the United States, Italy and Spain contributed samples from acute and convalescent COVID-19. The analysed material was cDNA or gDNA that came from T cells, B-cell-depleted T cells, or PBMCs.

Generated by immunoSEQ multiplex PCR, the TCRdb table keeps only in-frame clones and is missing some. The sample contains under 350,000 clones, roughly 89% of which appear only once. The clonotype was recovered from a middle-aged man with acute or convalescent COVID-19. Sequenced sample: peripheral blood.

The DNA for the CDR3 is TGTGCCAGCAGCCGAGCGGGACACCAAGCCAAAAACATTCAGTACTTC. As protein: CASSRAGHQAKNIQYF. The chain carries TRBV7-8 and TRBJ2-4, with D possibly matching TRBD2 (7 bases). CDR3 length equals 16 residues. Per the germline V gene, CDR1 is SGHVS and CDR2 is FQNEAQ. Between the trimmed V and J ends, which lost 5 bases and 0 bases, there was a span of 14 bases.